The source of this T cell receptor (beta chain) is a study of T cells after yellow fever vaccination. This clonotype was observed a handful of times. One junction end disagrees with the germline gene, perhaps due to a read error. For TCR, cDNA came from 5'RACE template switching, which added a universal primer site and UMIs. TCRdb re-analysed the 5' RACE reads in MiXCR, keeping a single row per CDR3 protein. Here the sample spans about 630,000 distinct CDR3 sequences, approximately 13% being singletons. Germline-derived CDR1 and CDR2 are MGHDK and SYGVNS. This CDR3 comprises 12 residues. Source: PBMCs, taken on the day of the yellow fever booster vaccination. The sequence was obtained from a man aged 30-40 years who received the YFV17D yellow fever vaccine. The rearrangement uses TRBV25-1 and TRBJ2-2, with D tentatively TRBD1 (5 bases). The DNA of the CDR3 is TGTGCCAGCGGTGACAGAACCGGGGAGCTGTTTTTT. Translation gives CASGDRTGELFF.